One and the same sample provided the 2 T cell receptor beta chains below, sequenced in a study of T cells in Graves' hyperthyroidism and ophthalmopathy. Amplification targeted TCR beta CDR3 regions from RNA transcripts. TCR CDR3 underwent first-round RT-PCR with the HTBI primer set. In TCRdb, the multiplex PCR reads were re-called with MiXCR into one record per CDR3 protein. This repertoire shows approximately 640,000 distinct CDR3 sequences, 17% found once; its top ten account for roughly 15%. The sample taken for sequencing was blood. Receptors were obtained from a man between 45 and 60 years old with Graves' hyperthyroidism.

This clonotype has a count of ten or more. The CDR3 DNA sequence: TGTGCCAGCAGCTTAGTAGGGCCCGATCAGCCCCAGCATTTT. Translated: CASSLVGPDQPQHF. The V gene is TRBV11-2, the J gene TRBJ1-5; no firm D call. The CDR3 covers 14 residues. The germline V gene has CDR1 SGHAT and CDR2 FQNNGV. V lost 1 base and J lost 5, with 9 bases in between.

The chain has TRBV12-3 or TRBV12-4 and TRBJ1-4; D not certain. V was cut by 6 bases and J by 3 bases, with 20 bases left in between. This CDR3 has 17 residues. The chain's CDR3 is CASRPPSSTEANEKLFF. DNA for the CDR3: TGTGCCAGCAGACCCCCCTCATCGACGGAGGCTAATGAAAAACTGTTTTTT.